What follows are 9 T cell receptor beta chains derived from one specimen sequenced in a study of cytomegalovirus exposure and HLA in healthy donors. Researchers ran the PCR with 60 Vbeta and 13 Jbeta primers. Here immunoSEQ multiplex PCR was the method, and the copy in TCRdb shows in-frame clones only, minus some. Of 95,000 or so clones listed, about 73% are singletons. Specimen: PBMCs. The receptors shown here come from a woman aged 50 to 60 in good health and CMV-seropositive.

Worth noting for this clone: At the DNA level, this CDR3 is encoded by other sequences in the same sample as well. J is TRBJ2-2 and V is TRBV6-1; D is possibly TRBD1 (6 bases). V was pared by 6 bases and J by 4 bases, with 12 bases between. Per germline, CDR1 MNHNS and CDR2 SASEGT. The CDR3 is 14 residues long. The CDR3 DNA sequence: TGTGCCAGCAGGGGGCAGGGGACCACCGGGGAGCTGTTTTTT. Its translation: CASRGQGTTGELFF.

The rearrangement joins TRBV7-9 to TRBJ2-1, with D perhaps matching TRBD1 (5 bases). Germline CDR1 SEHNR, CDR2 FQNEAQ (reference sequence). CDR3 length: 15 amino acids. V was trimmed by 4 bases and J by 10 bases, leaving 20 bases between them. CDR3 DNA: TGTGCCAGCAGCTCTGACTTAGACAGTTCAGAAGAGCAGTTCTTC. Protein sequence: CASSSDLDSSEEQFF.

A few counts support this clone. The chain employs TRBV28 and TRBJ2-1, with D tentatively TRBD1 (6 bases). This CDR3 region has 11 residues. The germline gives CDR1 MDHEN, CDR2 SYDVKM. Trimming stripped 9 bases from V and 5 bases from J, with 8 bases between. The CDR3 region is CASTGNNEQFF. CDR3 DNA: TGTGCCAGTACAGGGAACAATGAGCAGTTCTTC.

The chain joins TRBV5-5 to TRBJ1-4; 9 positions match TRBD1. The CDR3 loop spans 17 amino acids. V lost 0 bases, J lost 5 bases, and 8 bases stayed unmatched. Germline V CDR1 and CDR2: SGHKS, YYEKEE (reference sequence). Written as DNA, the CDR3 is TGTGCCAGCAGCTTGGCCAATCCCGGGACAGGGAATGAAAAACTGTTTTTT. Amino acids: CASSLANPGTGNEKLFF.

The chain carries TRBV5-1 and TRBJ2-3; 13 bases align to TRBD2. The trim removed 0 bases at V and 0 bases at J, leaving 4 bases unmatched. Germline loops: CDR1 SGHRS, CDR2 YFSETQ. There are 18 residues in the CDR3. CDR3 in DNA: TGCGCCAGCAGCTTGGGGACTAGCGGGAGACTTAGCACAGATACGCAGTATTTT. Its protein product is CASSLGTSGRLSTDTQYF.

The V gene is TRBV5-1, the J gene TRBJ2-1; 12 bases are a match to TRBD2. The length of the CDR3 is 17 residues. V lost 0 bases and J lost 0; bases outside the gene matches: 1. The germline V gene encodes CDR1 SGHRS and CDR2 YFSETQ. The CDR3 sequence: CASSLGTSGNSYNEQFF. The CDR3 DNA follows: TGCGCCAGCAGCTTGGGGACTAGCGGGAACTCCTACAATGAGCAGTTCTTC.

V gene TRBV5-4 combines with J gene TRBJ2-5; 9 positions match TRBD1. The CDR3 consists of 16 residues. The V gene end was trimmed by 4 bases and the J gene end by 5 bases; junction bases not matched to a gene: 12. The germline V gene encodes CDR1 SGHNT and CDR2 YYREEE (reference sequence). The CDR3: CASSLPGQGLKETQYF. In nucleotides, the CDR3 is TGTGCCAGCAGCCTGCCGGGACAGGGACTGAAGGAGACCCAGTACTTC. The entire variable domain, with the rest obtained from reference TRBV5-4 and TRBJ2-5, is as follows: ETGVTQSPTHLIKTRGQQVTLRCSSQSGHNTVSWYQQALGQGPQFIFQYYREEENGRGNFPPRFSGLQFPNYSSELNVNALELDDSALYLCASSLPGQGLKETQYFGPGTRLLVL.

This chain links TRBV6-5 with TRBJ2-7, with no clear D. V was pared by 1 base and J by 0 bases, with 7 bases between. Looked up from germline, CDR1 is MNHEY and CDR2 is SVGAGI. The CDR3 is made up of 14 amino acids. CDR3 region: CASSYLRSSYEQYF. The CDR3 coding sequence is TGTGCCAGCAGTTACTTGCGGAGCTCCTACGAGCAGTACTTC.

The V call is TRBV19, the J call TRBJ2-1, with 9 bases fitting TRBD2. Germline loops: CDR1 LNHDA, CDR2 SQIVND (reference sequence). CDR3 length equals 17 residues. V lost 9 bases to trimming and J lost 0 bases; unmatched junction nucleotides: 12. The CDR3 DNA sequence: TGTGCCAGGAAGGGGGGACTAGCACCCCCCTCCTACAATGAGCAGTTCTTC. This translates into CARKGGLAPPSYNEQFF.